Listed here are 7 T cell receptor beta chains from one sample, sequenced in a study of T cell changes during pregnancy in multiple sclerosis. Libraries were prepared by immunoSEQ multiplex PCR; TCRdb keeps only in-frame clonotypes and omits some of them. The table has 25,000 to 30,000 clones, around 90% seen once. The specimen was CD4+ T cells from peripheral blood mononuclear cells, collected in the first trimester of pregnancy. All receptors derive from a female donor in good health, enrolled as a control in a pregnancy study.

The chain employs TRBV30 and TRBJ1-5, with TRBD1 matching 8 bases. Looked up from germline, CDR1 is GTSNPN and CDR2 is SVGIG (reference sequence). The CDR3 totals 16 residues. V was pared by 1 base and J by 7 bases, with 12 bases of the junction left unmatched. CDR3 coding DNA: TGTGCCTGGAGTGCGAGGACAGGGATCATCGTGCAGCCCCAGCATTTT. Translating gives CAWSARTGIIVQPQHF.

The chain employs TRBV19 and TRBJ2-3; 9 bases are a match to TRBD2. Germline V gene lookup returns CDR1 LNHDA and CDR2 SQIVND (reference sequence). Germline trimming cut 5 bases from V and 2 bases from J; bases unmatched to any gene: 14. The CDR3 has 18 amino acids. CDR3 DNA sequence: TGTGCCAGTAGTCCCCGCCCCCCTAGCGGGGTACCCACAGATACGCAGTATTTT. Translating it yields CASSPRPPSGVPTDTQYF.

This chain joins TRBV10-1 and TRBJ2-1; D is perhaps TRBD2 (5 bases). The length of the CDR3 is 13 residues. V shed 3 bases and J shed 15 bases, with 18 bases lying between them. Germline V lookup: CDR1 WNHNN, CDR2 SYGVQD (reference sequence). As DNA, the CDR3 is TGCGCCAGCAGTGAAAGCGGCGCGGGCCGGGCGTTCTTC. As protein: CASSESGAGRAFF.

The chain has TRBV4-2 and TRBJ1-4; 7 bases fit TRBD1. V lost 1 base and J lost 7; bases outside the gene matches: 3. There are 14 residues in the CDR3. Germline V gene data show CDR1 as LGHNA and CDR2 as YNFKEQ. The CDR3 nucleotides read TGTGCCAGCAGCCAAGGGCAGGGGGGTGAAAAACTGTTTTTT. The encoded protein is CASSQGQGGEKLFF.

The rearrangement joins TRBV5-1 to TRBJ2-5, with D possibly being TRBD2 (6 bases). Trimming pared 4 bases from V and 5 bases from J, leaving 21 bases between. Germline assignment: CDR1 SGHRS and CDR2 YFSETQ. The CDR3 covers 16 residues. Here the CDR3 DNA reads TGCGCCAGCAGCCCTCCGGCCGGACTAATGGGGGAGACCCAGTACTTC. It yields the protein CASSPPAGLMGETQYF.

The V call is TRBV7-2, the J call TRBJ1-1; 8 bases match TRBD1. There are 17 residues in the CDR3. Unmatched junction bases numbered 12, after V lost 1 base and J lost 5 bases. Germline V lookup: CDR1 SGHTA, CDR2 FQGNSA. In DNA, the CDR3 is TGTGCCAGCAGCTTAGGGGGGAGCCCACAGGGGGTGACTGAAGCTTTCTTT. Its protein is CASSLGGSPQGVTEAFF.

For this clone: The same CDR3 can be traced to other DNA sequences in this sample. The chain has TRBV9 and TRBJ1-3; maybe TRBD1 (6 bases). Trimming shortened V by 0 bases and J by 7 bases, and 8 bases separated the two germline ends. Germline-derived CDR1 and CDR2 are SGDLS and YYNGEE. The CDR3 consists of 13 residues. The CDR3 is CASSVAGDNTIYF. The CDR3 coding sequence is TGTGCCAGCAGCGTAGCAGGGGACAACACCATATATTTT.